Sequencing of this T cell receptor (beta chain) was carried out in a study of blood T cells in healthy people across ages. Looked up from germline, CDR1 is SGDLS and CDR2 is YYNGEE. V lost 3 bases to trimming and J lost 2 bases; unmatched junction nucleotides: 10. The CDR3 totals 18 residues. Combining a sample-barcoded 5' primer with a J-beta primer mix, a second PCR ran for 7 to 11 cycles. The template-switch adaptor was a 5' adaptor with 12 random nucleotides. It tagged each cDNA molecule. TCRdb reanalysed the 5' RACE reads using MiXCR and keeps one entry per CDR3 protein. Of 800,000 to 1,300,000 distinct CDR3 sequences listed, roughly 24% are singletons. The study drew donors from healthy Caucasian individuals in Russia aged roughly 6 to 100. The same sample was also studied in work on T cells of mothers and their children. That report notes: Over five children and their three healthy Caucasian mothers were the donors. Slightly higher overlap, not significant, was seen in related mother-child pairs than in unrelated pairs.

This clonotype was sampled from a girl aged 2-9 years in good health. The chain joins TRBV9 to TRBJ2-6; 8 nucleotides line up with TRBD2. The sequenced material came from blood. For the CDR3, the DNA is TGTGCCAGCAGCGCTCCGTCGGCGGGAGGTACTGGGGCCAACGTCCTGACTTTC. Translating gives CASSAPSAGGTGANVLTF.